This T cell receptor beta chain is drawn from a study of CD8 T cells in Susac syndrome (dated by TCRdb to the late 2010s). Looking at the study overall: Of the Susac syndrome patients who were sequenced, eight or nine were in clinical remission while 5 or 6 had clinically active disease. At the time of blood withdrawal, Susac syndrome patients were either therapy-naive, taking corticosteroids (with some also receiving IVIg), or on IVIg alone. Whether CD8+ T cell activation and differentiation in Susac syndrome was antigen driven was tested using repertoire sequencing.

RNA was extracted using the RNeasy kit, and roughly 0.45 to 1 microgram was reverse transcribed with random hexamers. The immunoSEQ multiplex PCR assay, covering 54 Vbeta and 13 Jbeta segments, was used to amplify TCR beta CDR3 regions. Bias from PCR amplification was corrected by using a synthetic template baseline for primer optimization and for computational correction. On the authors' methods: Only productive sequences were kept, with reads annotated to V, D and J genes according to IMGT and analyzed in immunoSEQ Analyzer. Clonality was calculated as one minus the Shannon entropy normalized by log2 of the number of productive unique sequences. For each patient and control, public and private clones were evaluated among the 100 most prevalent clones. A clone was defined as Susac-specific if it was absent from the healthy and MS cohorts, from about a thousand published viral clones and from other ImmuneACCESS disease sequences. Using fastp at Q25 and MiXCR, TCRdb reprocessed the public reads and kept productive beta chains. Each entry is one CDR3 protein sequence, shown with its most common DNA and genes. The V and J calls here are based on TCRdb, not the publication. Within this sample are under 200,000 distinct CDR3 sequences, with roughly nine tenths of them counted one time only. The top ten constitute 0.075% to 0.095% of the sample.

Results the study describes overall, beyond this receptor: The study acknowledged that relatively few individuals were included in the TCR sequencing and HLA analysis. The CD4+ T cell repertoire of patients with Susac syndrome showed no detectable clonal expansion.

CDR1 and CDR2 are read off the germline V gene (reference sequence) as MNHEY and SMNVEV. At the junction V is shortened by 6 bases and J by 6 bases; bases outside the gene matches: 14. The CDR3 spans 18 residues, from the cysteine through the phenylalanine. The read is trimmed to its CDR3 DNA, 54 bases read in frame from base 1. Peripheral blood CD8+ and CD4+ T cells from healthy donors, Susac syndrome patients and multiple sclerosis patients were profiled by high-throughput TCR beta sequencing. Recently defined diagnostic criteria for definite or probable disease were met by the Susac syndrome patients. CD8+ TEMRA cells were enriched by FACS, while bulk CD8+ and CD4+ T cells were purified by magnetic negative isolation. Blood was collected in EDTA tubes and processed within 24 hours, with PBMCs isolated through density gradient centrifugation. PBMCs destined for TCR sequencing were cryopreserved in liquid nitrogen and later thawed in a 37 °C water bath. The sorted or isolated CD4+, CD8+ and CD8+ TEMRA cells had a purity of 90% or higher.

A remark on this clonotype: Its antigen specificity is not known. No much larger clone exists at a distance of one base, and base qualities are not known.

Source material: CD4+ T cells from PBMCs. Recombination joined TRBV27 with TRBJ2-1; TRBD2 matches 13 bases in the middle. The TCR sequence derives from a human donor with Susac syndrome. CDR3 reads: CASSAYPLTSGRGNEQFF. The DNA is TGTGCCAGCAGCGCTTACCCCCTAACTAGCGGGAGGGGCAATGAGCAGTTCTTC.